Detailed here is one TCR beta chain. Its antigen is undetermined. TCRdb recomputed calls from the 5' RACE reads with MiXCR, one row per CDR3 protein. The sample consists of some 310,000 distinct CDR3 sequences, less than 25% of them appearing once. The entry originates in a study of T-cell memory formation after mild COVID-19. The overall study: TCR clusters were largely donor specific. The study's findings and limits: Later expanders leaned CD4+, whereas day 15 to 85 contracting clones were balanced CD4/CD8.

Sequencing was performed on PBMCs or a T cell subset sorted from them (not recorded which). The TCR comes from a man aged 18-30 years who had mild COVID-19 (a few samples of this study predate the infection). Cell type and time point are not known.

The CDR3 sequence: CASTPDRPRGYTF. The CDR3 coding sequence is TGTGCCAGCACCCCCGACAGACCTCGGGGCTACACCTTC. This sequence joins TRBV7-2 and TRBJ1-2, with D perhaps matching TRBD1 (5 bases). Trimming stripped 7 bases from V and 8 bases from J, with 17 bases between. From germline, CDR1 is SGHTA and CDR2 FQGNSA. CDR3 length: 13 amino acids.